This TCR beta chain emerged from a study of T cell responses to AZD1222 COVID-19 vaccine. Study results and limitations: Sampled repertoires all dated from after the peak T cell response. Mostly white British, mostly female donors; authors suggested clonal diversity may be underestimated. Spike-spanning, vaccine-associated CD4 TCRs were dominant at 160-218 and 743-854.

A word on this clone: The antigen remains unidentified.

Sequenced by immunoSEQ multiplex PCR; TCRdb stores in-frame clones only, minus some. This table has fewer than 95,000 clones, approximately 90% appearing once. Investigators merged groups given second doses at roughly 4 or roughly 12 weeks. From germline, CDR1 is LNHDA and CDR2 SQIVND (reference sequence). The CDR3 runs 14 residues. V gave up 3 bases and J gave up 4 bases, with 13 bases separating them. This clonotype originated in an adult who received the AZD1222 COVID-19 vaccine. Sequences were derived from peripheral blood, sampled 28 days after the second AZD1222 dose. This chain joins TRBV19 and TRBJ2-7; tentative D call: TRBD1 (6 bases). The chain's CDR3 is CASSISPTGYEQYF. The CDR3 region has the DNA TGTGCCAGTAGTATTTCCCCTACAGGGTACGAGCAGTACTTC.